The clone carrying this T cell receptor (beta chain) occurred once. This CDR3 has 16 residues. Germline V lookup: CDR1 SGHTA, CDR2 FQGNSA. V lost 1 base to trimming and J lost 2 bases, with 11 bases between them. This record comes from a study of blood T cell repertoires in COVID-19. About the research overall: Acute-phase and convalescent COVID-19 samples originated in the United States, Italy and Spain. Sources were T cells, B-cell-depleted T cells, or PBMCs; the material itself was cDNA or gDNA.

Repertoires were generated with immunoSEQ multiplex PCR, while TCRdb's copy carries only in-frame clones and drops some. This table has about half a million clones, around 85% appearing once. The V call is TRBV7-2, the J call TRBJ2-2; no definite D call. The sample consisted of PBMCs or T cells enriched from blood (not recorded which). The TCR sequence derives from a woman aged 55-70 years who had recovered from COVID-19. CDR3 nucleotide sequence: TGTGCCAGCAGCTTAGTAGCTAACCTAAACACCGGGGAGCTGTTTTTT. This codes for CASSLVANLNTGELFF. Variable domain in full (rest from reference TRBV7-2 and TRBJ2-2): GAGVSQSPSNKVTEKGKDVELRCDPISGHTALYWYRQSLGQGLEFLIYFQGNSAPDKSGLPSDRFSAERTGGSVSTLTIQRTQQEDSAVYLCASSLVANLNTGELFFGEGSRLTVL.